These 20 T cell receptor beta chains came from one sample sequenced in a study of blood T cell repertoires in COVID-19. Here immunoSEQ multiplex PCR was the method, and the copy in TCRdb shows in-frame clones only, minus some. The table includes 25,000 to 35,000 clones, approximately 89% detected once. Sequencing input: peripheral blood. The receptors here all came from a human donor in a cohort sampled during active COVID-19.

CDR3 in amino acids: CASSLDSPRTDTQYF. CDR3 DNA sequence: TGTGCCAGCAGCCTGGACTCGCCCCGCACAGATACGCAGTATTTT. The chain employs TRBV9 and TRBJ2-3; possibly TRBD2 for D (5 bases). The length of the CDR3 is 15 residues. V was shortened by 4 bases and J by 1 base, with 13 bases between the two germline ends. The germline CDR1 and CDR2 sequences are SGDLS and YYNGEE.

The rearrangement links TRBV5-1 to TRBJ2-7, with D unresolved. The germline V gene has CDR1 SGHRS and CDR2 YFSETQ. This CDR3 comprises 13 residues. V was trimmed by 2 bases and J by 1 base, leaving 7 bases between them. The CDR3, as DNA: TGCGCCAGCAGCTTAGGCAGGTCCTACGAGCAGTACTTC. Protein: CASSLGRSYEQYF.

V and J are TRBV2 and TRBJ1-6, with D possibly being TRBD1 (6 bases). This CDR3 contains 13 residues. V shed 7 bases and J shed 10 bases, with 14 bases lying between them. Germline V lookup: CDR1 SNHLY, CDR2 FYNNEI. The CDR3 DNA reads TGTGCCAGCAAGGAAAAGGGGGAATCACCCCTCCACTTT. It is translated as CASKEKGESPLHF.

This chain uses TRBV5-1 with TRBJ2-3; D unresolved. Germline assignment: CDR1 SGHRS and CDR2 YFSETQ. The CDR3 runs to 11 residues. V was shortened by 1 base and J by 6 bases, with 3 bases between the two germline ends. The CDR3 sequence is CASSLTDTQYF. The DNA of the CDR3 is TGCGCCAGCAGCTTGACTGATACGCAGTATTTT. Based on the CDR3 plus reference TRBV5-1 and TRBJ2-3, the full variable domain is KAGVTQTPRYLIKTRGQQVTLSCSPISGHRSVSWYQQTPGQGLQFLFEYFSETQRNKGNFPGRFSGRQFSNSRSEMNVSTLELGDSALYLCASSLTDTQYFGPGTRLTVL.

The chain uses TRBV27 and TRBJ1-2; 7 nucleotides agree with TRBD1. In germline, CDR1 is MNHEY, CDR2 SMNVEV (reference sequence). This CDR3 is built from 17 residues. V trimming: 5 bases; J trimming: 0 bases; junction bases outside the gene matches: 12. The DNA for the CDR3 is TGTGCCAGCAGTACCGGGACAGTCGGGCTAGCTAACTATGGCTACACCTTC. Amino acid sequence: CASSTGTVGLANYGYTF.

The CDR3 region is CASSPQGSTDTQYF. The CDR3 DNA reads TGTGCCAGCAGCCCGCAGGGGAGCACAGATACGCAGTATTTT. This sequence joins TRBV7-2 and TRBJ2-3; D perhaps matches TRBD1 (6 bases). Trimming cost V 5 bases and J 0 bases, with 9 bases left between them. Germline V gives CDR1 SGHTA, CDR2 FQGNSA. This CDR3 has 14 residues.

This clone was seen a few times. The chain employs TRBV9 and TRBJ2-1, with D possibly TRBD2 on 5 matching bases. This CDR3 comprises 17 residues. V shed 2 bases and J shed 8 bases, with 23 bases lying between them. Germline loops: CDR1 SGDLS, CDR2 YYNGEE. CDR3 amino acids: CASSVWELPTLNDEQFF. The CDR3 nucleotides are TGTGCCAGCAGCGTTTGGGAGCTCCCGACCCTGAACGATGAGCAGTTCTTC.

The V and J genes are TRBV7-9 and TRBJ1-1; a possible D gene is TRBD1 (5 bases). Germline CDR1 reads SEHNR; CDR2 reads FQNEAQ (reference sequence). The CDR3 is made up of 14 amino acids. Trimming left V 4 bases short and J 5 bases short, with 14 bases between. CDR3 in DNA: TGTGCCAGCAGCTGGACGCAAGGGGTGACTGAAGCTTTCTTT. Protein product: CASSWTQGVTEAFF.

The V and J genes are TRBV27 and TRBJ2-1; no clear D gene. CDR3 length equals 14 residues. Trimming cost V 5 bases and J 2 bases, with 10 bases left between them. Germline V gives CDR1 MNHEY, CDR2 SMNVEV (reference sequence). This CDR3 is CASSLTDPYNEQFF. The CDR3 coding sequence is TGTGCCAGCAGTCTGACTGATCCCTACAATGAGCAGTTCTTC.

This chain connects TRBV24-1 to TRBJ1-2, with D maybe TRBD1 (6 bases). Germline loops: CDR1 KGHDR, CDR2 SFDVKD. The CDR3 is made up of 15 amino acids. Trimming stripped 3 bases from V and 9 bases from J, with 19 bases between. CDR3 sequence (DNA): TGTGCCACCAGTGATCCCGGAGCAGGGGCGGTTAGCTACACCTTC. Residues: CATSDPGAGAVSYTF.

This chain connects TRBV9 to TRBJ2-7; 11 bases align to TRBD1. The germline gives CDR1 SGDLS, CDR2 YYNGEE. The CDR3 runs 16 residues. J gave up 4 bases and V 3 bases, and 9 bases lay outside the gene matches. The CDR3 sequence: CASSGSGGQGAYEQYF. The CDR3 coding sequence is TGTGCCAGCAGCGGTAGTGGTGGACAGGGGGCATACGAGCAGTACTTC.

This clone is hyperexpanded by share. This CDR3 is also generated by other DNA sequences in the sample. The chain uses TRBV9 and TRBJ2-7, with a tentative D call TRBD2 (6 bases). V shed 3 bases and J shed 2 bases, with 12 bases lying between them. The germline V gene encodes CDR1 SGDLS and CDR2 YYNGEE. The CDR3 sequence is 14 residues long. CDR3 DNA: TGTGCCAGCAGCGCGGGGGTTGTTCCCTACGAGCAGTACTTC. It encodes CASSAGVVPYEQYF.

The chain combines TRBV29-1 with TRBJ2-7; TRBD1 aligns across 7 bases. Per the germline V gene, CDR1 is SQVTM and CDR2 is ANQGSEA. CDR3 length: 12 amino acids. J gave up 1 base and V 6 bases, and 3 bases lay outside the gene matches. The CDR3 DNA reads TGCAGCGTCGGACAGGCGTCCTACGAGCAGTACTTC. Protein: CSVGQASYEQYF.

CDR3 sequence reads: CASKGEGVTEAFF. The CDR3 DNA reads as TGTGCCAGTAAAGGGGAGGGGGTTACTGAAGCTTTCTTT. The V gene is TRBV19, the J gene TRBJ1-1, with a possible D match to TRBD1 (6 bases). V dropped 7 bases and J dropped 5 bases, with 14 bases sitting between them. Germline V gene lookup returns CDR1 LNHDA and CDR2 SQIVND (reference sequence). This CDR3 contains 13 residues.

J is TRBJ2-1 and V is TRBV3-1 (or the pseudogene TRBV3-2); tentatively, D is TRBD1 (6 bases). The ends were cut back, 0 bases at V and 13 bases at J, with 13 bases in the middle. This CDR3 region has 13 residues. Germline V CDR1 and CDR2: LGHDT, YNNKEL (reference sequence). The CDR3 is CASSQDLGRGQFF. Written as DNA, the CDR3 is TGTGCCAGCAGCCAAGATCTGGGCAGGGGTCAGTTCTTC.

This rearrangement joins TRBV11-2 to TRBJ2-1; the D gene is possibly TRBD2 (5 bases). The length of the CDR3 is 15 residues. Germline CDR1 is SGHAT and CDR2 is FQNNGV. Trimming removed 2 bases at V and 0 bases at J, with 8 bases between. CDR3 sequence: CASSLWESSYNEQFF. In DNA form, the CDR3 reads TGTGCCAGCAGCTTATGGGAGAGCTCCTACAATGAGCAGTTCTTC.

The chain links TRBV28 to TRBJ2-7; maybe TRBD2 (7 bases). In germline, CDR1 is MDHEN, CDR2 SYDVKM. Trimming stripped 4 bases from V and 1 base from J, with 14 bases between. This CDR3 spans 15 amino acids. The DNA for the CDR3 is TGTGCCAGCAGTTGGGTAGGGAGGGGGTCCTACGAGCAGTACTTC. Translated: CASSWVGRGSYEQYF.

The chain recombines TRBV28 with TRBJ2-3, with TRBD2 identical over 9 bases. V was clipped by 4 bases and J by 2 bases; unmatched bases: 13. CDR3 length: 18 amino acids. In germline, CDR1 is MDHEN, CDR2 SYDVKM. In nucleotides, the CDR3 is TGTGCCAGCAGTTCACCCTCGGGCGGGAGGGCCCTCACAGATACGCAGTATTTT. Its protein product is CASSSPSGGRALTDTQYF.

V is TRBV18 and J is TRBJ2-3; 12 nucleotides agree with TRBD2. The CDR3 loop spans 16 amino acids. CDR1 and CDR2 (germline): KGHSH, LQKENI. V trimming: 3 bases; J trimming: 2 bases; junction bases outside the gene matches: 3. DNA of the CDR3: TGTGCCAGCTCACCTCTAGCGGGAGGGTTCACAGATACGCAGTATTTT. The encoded protein is CASSPLAGGFTDTQYF.

The CDR3 sequence: CSVSGDSGNTIYF. The DNA of the CDR3 is TGCAGCGTTTCCGGTGACTCTGGAAACACCATATATTTT. The chain couples TRBV29-1 to TRBJ1-3; no firm D call. CDR1 and CDR2 (germline): SQVTM, ANQGSEA. The CDR3 totals 13 residues. Trimming pared 5 bases from V and 0 bases from J, leaving 8 bases between. The entire variable domain, with the rest obtained from reference TRBV29-1 and TRBJ1-3, is as follows: SAVISQKPSRDICQRGTSLTIQCQVDSQVTMMFWYRQQPGQSLTLIATANQGSEATYESGFVIDKFPISRPNLTFSTLTVSNMSPEDSSIYLCSVSGDSGNTIYFGEGSWLTVV.